This paragraph reports one T cell receptor beta chain. Germline V gives CDR1 MNHNS, CDR2 SASEGT. CDR3 length equals 12 residues. V was pared by 8 bases and J by 7 bases, with 15 bases between. These data belong to a study of a mutant IDH1 vaccine in newly diagnosed glioma. Profiling relied on immunoSEQ multiplex PCR, and the TCRdb table lists in-frame clones only, not all of them. The sample lists 60,000 to 75,000 clones; 60% to 85% were seen once. The time point here: baseline, week 1 (first vaccination visit). Treatment meaning: pre-vaccination baseline after standard-of-care therapy. This TCR came from a man aged 50-59 years with glioma. The sample here was PBMCs, taken from a glioma patient treated with radiotherapy, temozolomide or both. This chain joins TRBV6-1 and TRBJ2-7, with TRBD1 as a possible D gene (5 bases). The CDR3 loop reads CASQGLLGEQYF. The CDR3 nucleotides are TGTGCCAGCCAGGGCCTCCTTGGGGAGCAGTACTTC.